This note documents a single T cell receptor (beta chain) sequence. No antigen is known for it. It has no much larger one-base neighbor in the sample; base qualities were not kept. The library was built by means of 5' RACE. Instrument used: NextSeq 500. In the TCR library protocol, unique molecular identifiers were attached to individual cDNA molecules to correct for PCR bias and sequencing error. Sequencing covered both TCR alpha and beta chains, and within each sample the abundances of alpha and beta sequences were tightly co-correlated. On the authors' methods: Decombinator V4 was used to annotate TCR sequences for V gene, J gene and CDR3. TCRs were defined as expanded if a significant change between any two time points was detected under a Poisson model with p below 0.0001. TCR abundances were normalised to the total number of TCRs sequenced per sample and expressed as counts per million. MAIT TCRs were defined by TRAV1-2 paired with TRAJ12, TRAJ20 or TRAJ33, and iNKT TCRs by TRAV10 paired with TRAJ18. VDJdb, accessed 1 November 2021, was searched for CMV, EBV and SARS-CoV-2 annotated TCRs, excluding TCRs annotated for multiple antigens. TCRdb reprocessed the public reads (quality trimming at Q25 with fastp, clone calling with MiXCR) and kept in-frame beta chains. All rows with the same CDR3 protein become a single entry with the most common DNA and genes. What appears here as the V and J calls and clone size reflects TCRdb's work, not the paper's. The sample table shows tens of thousands of distinct CDR3 sequences, and roughly 12% are seen once. About 5% of the sample goes to the ten largest clones.

This sample stems from a study of early T cells in non-severe SARS-CoV-2 infection (dated by TCRdb to about 2021). Regarding the study in general: TCR sequencing used bulk RNA from unsorted whole blood, so alpha and beta chains could not be paired. What the authors observed across the whole study: Matching against VDJdb was skewed toward anti-spike CD8 responses, likely underestimated virus-specific expansions, and missed private and CD4 specificities.

Trimming leaves V shorter by 3 bases and J shorter by 2 bases, with the junction holding 5 bases beyond the gene matches. The germline V gene sets CDR1 to SGDLS and CDR2 to YYNGEE. The cysteine opens and the phenylalanine closes a CDR3 of 16 amino acids. CDR3 DNA only is kept here, 48 bases in frame from base 1. The study was a case-control design nested within a healthcare worker cohort in London, UK, with weekly nasopharyngeal swab PCR tests and blood sampling. Healthcare workers were enrolled in the week of the UK lockdown, from 23 to 31 March 2020, and were followed every week for up to roughly 15 weeks.

The sequence was obtained from an adult who was a healthcare worker with PCR-confirmed SARS-CoV-2 infection or an uninfected control (not recorded which). The sample consisted of whole blood. The chain is assembled from TRBV9 and TRBJ2-7, with 13 bases matching TRBD2. The CDR3 has the sequence CASSGSGTSGAYEQYF. The base sequence is TGTGCCAGCAGCGGTTCCGGGACTAGCGGGGCCTACGAGCAGTACTTC.